This entry lists 29 T cell receptor beta chains sequenced from one sample in a study of immune evolution from preneoplasia to lung adenocarcinoma (dated by TCRdb to 2020 to 2023). The library was built by means of the immunoSEQ multiplex PCR assay. TCRdb obtained this table from immuneACCESS and retained in-frame rearrangements with V and J assigned. These tables miss some clones; where compared with another copy, unresolved V genes account for less than half of the shortfall, and the remainder is unexplained. Counted in this sample were about 11,000 clones; about four fifths of them appeared once. The ten most abundant clones make up 3% to 5% of the sample. Sequencing was performed on FFPE minimally invasive lung adenocarcinoma tissue. The sample's cell subset or site label, in plain terms: micro-invasive lung adenocarcinoma (MIA). These receptors were collected from a person aged 55-80 years with lung adenocarcinoma.

The J gene is TRBJ2-5, the V gene TRBV2; 15 nucleotides agree with TRBD2. The CDR3 spans 18 residues. Germline-derived CDR1 and CDR2 are SNHLY and FYNNEI. The ends lost 2 bases at V and 5 bases at J; junction bases unmatched: 9. The CDR3 loop is CASSEPGLAGGVLETQYF. In nucleotides, the CDR3 is TGTGCCAGCAGTGAACCGGGACTAGCGGGAGGTGTTTTGGAGACCCAGTACTTC.

This chain uses TRBV11-2 with TRBJ1-5; D is possibly TRBD1 (5 bases). This CDR3 contains 13 residues. Looked up from germline, CDR1 is SGHAT and CDR2 is FQNNGV. Between the trimmed V and J ends, which lost 6 bases and 3 bases, there was a span of 9 bases. CDR3 sequence reads: CASSQGVNQPQHF. CDR3 bases: TGTGCCAGCAGTCAGGGAGTCAATCAGCCCCAGCATTTT.

Remarks on this clone: Other DNA variants within this sample encode the same CDR3. V and J are TRBV10-3 and TRBJ2-3; D gene unclear. The CDR3 spans 17 residues. Trimming pared 0 bases from V and 2 bases from J, leaving 15 bases between. Per germline, CDR1 ENHRY and CDR2 SYGVKD. In DNA, the CDR3 is TGTGCCATCAGTGAGTCGATTAACGGAGCCTACACAGATACGCAGTATTTT. It encodes CAISESINGAYTDTQYF.

The chain combines TRBV20-1 with TRBJ1-5; tentatively, D is TRBD1 (6 bases). The CDR3 covers 11 residues. Germline lookup yields CDR1 DFQATT and CDR2 SNEGSKA (reference sequence). V was shortened by 4 bases and J by 7 bases, with 8 bases between the two germline ends. CDR3 protein: CSAKQGQPQHF. DNA for the CDR3: TGCAGTGCTAAACAGGGCCAGCCCCAGCATTTT.

The chain links TRBV4-1 to TRBJ2-2; unclear D gene. Trimming removed 5 bases at V and 1 base at J, with 14 bases between. The CDR3 contains 16 residues. Germline V gene lookup returns CDR1 MGHRA and CDR2 YSYEKL. Here the CDR3 reads CASSVFGNLNTGELFF. Written as DNA, the CDR3 is TGCGCCAGCAGCGTCTTTGGGAATTTGAACACCGGGGAGCTGTTTTTT.

The chain couples TRBV9 to TRBJ1-4; TRBD1 aligns across 8 bases. Germline CDR1 and CDR2: SGDLS and YYNGEE. The ends lost 0 bases at V and 10 bases at J; junction bases unmatched: 5. CDR3 length equals 14 residues. In DNA form, the CDR3 reads TGTGCCAGCAGCGTAGACAGGGGGAGTCCAAAACTGTTTTTT. Protein: CASSVDRGSPKLFF.

This clone has only one observation. The chain is built from TRBV28 and TRBJ1-5, with 10 bases that match TRBD1. The trim removed 3 bases at V and 4 bases at J, leaving 6 bases unmatched. The CDR3 runs to 16 residues. Germline values: CDR1 MDHEN, CDR2 SYDVKM. CDR3 DNA: TGTGCCAGCAGTTTCGCGGGACAGGGGTTTAATCAGCCCCAGCATTTT. Its protein is CASSFAGQGFNQPQHF.

The J gene is TRBJ1-6, the V gene TRBV9, with 10 bases that match TRBD1. Germline V lookup: CDR1 SGDLS, CDR2 YYNGEE. The CDR3 has 16 residues. V shed 4 bases and J 10 bases; nucleotides not matched to a gene: 11. The DNA for the CDR3 is TGTGCCAGCAGCCTCCTCGGGACAGGGGTAGGATCACCCCTCCACTTT. As protein: CASSLLGTGVGSPLHF.

This chain joins TRBV10-2 and TRBJ2-1; D not certain. From germline, CDR1 is WSHSY and CDR2 SAAADI. The CDR3 consists of 13 residues. Trimming stripped 0 bases from V and 14 bases from J, with 14 bases between. In nucleotides, the CDR3 is TGCGCCAGCAGTGAGTCCGAATCGGCTAGAAAGTTCTTC. It is translated as CASSESESARKFF.

The chain has TRBV5-4 and TRBJ2-3, with TRBD2 identical over 10 bases. Per germline, CDR1 SGHNT and CDR2 YYREEE (reference sequence). The V segment lost 2 bases and the J segment 3 bases; nucleotides outside the gene matches: 3. This CDR3 has 15 amino acids. CDR3 DNA sequence: TGTGCCAGCAGCTTATTAGCGGGAGGAACAGATACGCAGTATTTT. This gives the protein CASSLLAGGTDTQYF.

On this clone itself: Germline and junction disagree at one end, which may indicate a read error. The chain links TRBV11-2 to TRBJ2-4, with TRBD1 matching 8 bases. The CDR3 runs to 12 residues. Germline V gene data show CDR1 as SGHAT and CDR2 as FQNNGV. DNA of the CDR3: TGTGCCAGCAGTCCTCAGGGGGCCCCCAGGCACTTC. This gives the protein CASSPQGAPRHF.

The rearrangement links TRBV1 to TRBJ1-2; TRBD1 is the table's D call, not checked against the DNA. TRBV1 is labeled a pseudogene. The length of the CDR3 is 22 residues. CDR3 DNA: TGCACCAGCAGCCAACAAAGGACAGGACAATCTTTCTTCCATCTCCATAACTATGGCTACACCTTC. Amino acids: CTSSQQRTGQSFFHLHNYGYTF.

This clone was detected only a few times. The J gene is TRBJ2-7, the V gene TRBV15; 8 bases line up with TRBD1. The V segment lost 2 bases and the J segment 5 bases; nucleotides outside the gene matches: 5. CDR3 length equals 14 residues. CDR1 is LNHNV and CDR2 is YYDKDF in the germline V gene (reference sequence). CDR3 nucleotide sequence: TGTGCCACCAGCAGAAGACAGGGGATGAACGAGCAGTACTTC. Translating gives CATSRRQGMNEQYF.

V and J are TRBV29-1 and TRBJ2-7; a possible D gene is TRBD2 (7 bases). Trimming stripped 1 base from V and 2 bases from J, with 18 bases between. This CDR3 has 16 residues. Germline V gene lookup returns CDR1 SQVTM and CDR2 ANQGSEA. CDR3 coding DNA: TGCAGCGTTGAAGTCCCGAGGGGGGGGATGACCTACGAGCAGTACTTC. Encoded protein: CSVEVPRGGMTYEQYF.

V and J are TRBV9 and TRBJ2-6; no clear D gene. V shed 0 bases and J shed 4 bases, with 8 bases lying between them. Germline loops: CDR1 SGDLS, CDR2 YYNGEE. The CDR3 loop spans 15 amino acids. In DNA, the CDR3 is TGTGCCAGCAGCGTAGGGACGTTAGGGGCCAACGTCCTGACTTTC. Amino acids: CASSVGTLGANVLTF.

This chain joins TRBV6-5 and TRBJ1-4; the D gene is possibly TRBD1 (5 bases). The CDR3 spans 15 residues. CDR1 and CDR2 from the germline V gene are MNHEY and SVGAGI. The ends were cut back, 5 bases at V and 3 bases at J, with 13 bases in the middle. As DNA, the CDR3 is TGTGCCAGCAGTCGGGACCGAGGGGCTAATGAAAAACTGTTTTTT. Encoded protein: CASSRDRGANEKLFF.

V is TRBV11-2 and J is TRBJ2-1, with D possibly being TRBD1 (6 bases). The CDR3 extends over 17 amino acids. Trimming left V 4 bases short and J 3 bases short, with 19 bases between. Germline CDR1 reads SGHAT; CDR2 reads FQNNGV. CDR3 loop: CASSSNLARGGYNEQFF. In DNA, the CDR3 is TGTGCCAGCAGCTCGAACCTGGCCCGAGGGGGCTACAATGAGCAGTTCTTC.

This chain uses TRBV28 with TRBJ2-5, with 9 bases lining up with TRBD2. Germline V gives CDR1 MDHEN, CDR2 SYDVKM. The CDR3 covers 14 residues. Trimming removed 2 bases from V and 6 bases from J; junction bases left unmatched: 4. The chain's CDR3 is CASSLRLADQTQYF. As DNA, the CDR3 is TGTGCCAGCAGTTTACGACTAGCGGATCAGACCCAGTACTTC.

The CDR3 DNA is TGCAGCGCCGAGGAGGTGGCGAGCTCCTACAATGAGCAGTTCTTC. It encodes CSAEEVASSYNEQFF. The rearrangement links TRBV29-1 to TRBJ2-1; a weak D match, TRBD2 (5 bases). Germline CDR1 reads SQVTM; CDR2 reads ANQGSEA. The V gene lost 7 bases and the J gene lost 0 bases, with 16 bases spanning the gap. CDR3 length: 15 residues.

The CDR3 loop reads CASSLCQITNEKLFF. CDR3 nucleotide sequence: TGTGCCAGCAGCTTGTGCCAGATAACTAATGAAAAACTGTTTTTT. The rearrangement joins TRBV5-4 to TRBJ1-4; D remains ambiguous. Germline CDR1 SGHNT, CDR2 YYREEE (reference sequence). Deletions cut 1 base from V and 1 base from J, with 8 bases between. This CDR3 has 15 residues.

The J gene is TRBJ2-2, the V gene TRBV11-2; D call uncertain. Trimming shortened V by 5 bases and J by 9 bases, and 19 bases separated the two germline ends. Per germline, CDR1 SGHAT and CDR2 FQNNGV. This CDR3 is built from 15 residues. CDR3 sequence: CASSPSYSRRWELFF. DNA of the CDR3: TGTGCCAGCAGCCCCAGTTATTCCCGGCGGTGGGAGCTGTTTTTT.

The CDR3 loop reads CASSEGVEGAHSPLHF. CDR3 nucleotides: TGTGCCAGCAGTGAAGGTGTAGAGGGGGCGCATTCACCCCTCCACTTT. The V gene is TRBV6-1, the J gene TRBJ1-6; TRBD1 agrees at 7 bases. The CDR3 sequence is 16 residues long. The V segment lost 1 base and the J segment 8 bases; nucleotides outside the gene matches: 8. CDR1 is MNHNS and CDR2 is SASEGT in the germline V gene.

The V gene is TRBV5-1, the J gene TRBJ2-2; 8 nucleotides line up with TRBD2. CDR3 length: 15 residues. V lost 0 bases and J lost 6; bases outside the gene matches: 4. Germline assignment: CDR1 SGHRS and CDR2 YFSETQ. In nucleotides, the CDR3 is TGCGCCAGCAGCTTGGTAGCGCGGGGGGCCGGGGAGCTGTTTTTT. It encodes CASSLVARGAGELFF.

This sequence joins TRBV7-3 and TRBJ2-1; D may match TRBD1 or TRBD2 (5 bases each). V was trimmed by 2 bases and J by 2 bases, leaving 16 bases between them. The CDR3 is 17 residues long. CDR1 and CDR2 from the germline V gene are SGHTA and FQGTGA. The CDR3 protein is CASSLRDGTAPYNEQFF. CDR3 nucleotide sequence: TGTGCCAGCAGCTTACGGGACGGGACGGCCCCCTACAATGAGCAGTTCTTC.

The chain has TRBV2 and TRBJ2-7; 8 nucleotides line up with TRBD2. Trimming at V came to 2 bases and at J to 3 bases, leaving 9 bases not matched to a gene. The CDR3 spans 16 residues. Germline CDR1 and CDR2: SNHLY and FYNNEI. CDR3 sequence: CASSETRLAGFYEQYF. Here the CDR3 DNA reads TGTGCCAGCAGTGAAACGCGGCTAGCGGGTTTCTACGAGCAGTACTTC.

V and J are TRBV7-2 and TRBJ1-4; TRBD1 agrees at 8 bases. The CDR3 covers 14 residues. Trimming cost V 5 bases and J 5 bases; bases outside gene matches: 4. Germline V gene lookup returns CDR1 SGHTA and CDR2 FQGNSA. DNA of the CDR3: TGTGCCAGCAGCCTATGGACAGGGAATGAAAAACTGTTTTTT. Its protein product is CASSLWTGNEKLFF.

This chain connects TRBV19 to TRBJ1-1, with 9 bases lining up with TRBD1. This CDR3 has 13 amino acids. With 3 bases clipped from V and 4 bases from J, the junction kept 0 bases outside the gene matches. Germline V CDR1 and CDR2: LNHDA, SQIVND (reference sequence). CDR3 region: CASSMTGGTEAFF. In nucleotides, the CDR3 is TGTGCCAGTAGTATGACAGGGGGCACTGAAGCTTTCTTT. The variable domain in full, completed from reference TRBV19 and TRBJ1-1, reads DGGITQSPKYLFRKEGQNVTLSCEQNLNHDAMYWYRQDPGQGLRLIYYSQIVNDFQKGDIAEGYSVSREKKESFPLTVTSAQKNPTAFYLCASSMTGGTEAFFGQGTRLTVV.

This clone has a handful of counts. The chain couples TRBV11-2 to TRBJ2-1; the D is unclear. The CDR3 sequence is 15 residues long. In germline, CDR1 is SGHAT, CDR2 FQNNGV. Trimming took 4 bases from V and 0 from J, leaving 10 bases between them. CDR3 nucleotides: TGTGCCAGCAGCTACCCTTCTAGCTCCTACAATGAGCAGTTCTTC. Protein product: CASSYPSSSYNEQFF.

The V call is TRBV4-1, the J call TRBJ1-6, with D unclear. This CDR3 comprises 21 residues. V was cut by 1 base and J by 0 bases, with 22 bases left in between. Germline loops: CDR1 MGHRA, CDR2 YSYEKL. In nucleotides, the CDR3 is TGCGCCAGCAGCCAAGTAATCTGGGTTCGCTTTCGGGACTCCTATAATTCACCCCTCCACTTT. This translates into CASSQVIWVRFRDSYNSPLHF.